This TCR beta chain appears in the sequencing data of a study of blood T cell repertoires in COVID-19. About the study: Collection of acute and convalescent COVID-19 samples took place in the United States, Italy and Spain. PBMCs, B-cell-depleted T cells, or T cells provided the cDNA or gDNA that made up the material.

Original processing notes: Reference gene primers were amplified, and this amplification served to estimate nucleated cell counts. Repertoires were generated with immunoSEQ multiplex PCR, while TCRdb's copy carries only in-frame clones and drops some. That table furnishes V, J and clone size, whereas the DNA furnished D and trimming. There are about 100,000 clones in the sample; 70% to 90% occur only once, and 5% lies in the top ten. This CDR3 is built from 13 residues. CDR1 and CDR2 from the germline V gene are MDHEN and SYDVKM. V was clipped by 4 bases and J by 5 bases, with 10 bases between them. The TCR was taken from a human donor in a cohort sampled during active COVID-19. Sequencing input: peripheral blood. The rearrangement uses TRBV28 and TRBJ2-3; D call uncertain. The CDR3 nucleotides are TGTGCCAGCAGTTCCCCGCATAGAGATACGCAGTATTTT. This encodes CASSSPHRDTQYF.